This paragraph reports one T cell receptor (beta chain). The antigen remains unidentified. Germline V lookup: CDR1 SGHRS, CDR2 YFSETQ. The CDR3 covers 20 residues. The sample originates from a study of T cells expressing NK-cell markers. Study-wide points: Whether expanded NKG2C+ T cell clones were HCMV-specific remained unclear. There were several donors in whom these clonotypes also led the CD3+CD56-NKG2C+ fraction.

TCRdb reprocessed the 5' RACE reads and keeps a single row for each CDR3 protein, giving no DNA. The sample has 350,000 to 400,000 distinct CDR3 sequences. The origin of this receptor is a woman between 45 and 65 years old in good health. Sequencing was carried out using blood T cells: a sorted CD56 or NKG2C T cell subset, CD4+ or CD8+ T cells, or bulk PBMC T cells (not recorded which). The chain uses TRBV5-1 and TRBJ2-5; there is no DNA to check the TCRdb D call of TRBD1. CDR3 in amino acids: CASSFNPLGQAQGYVETQYF. The full variable domain, completed using reference TRBV5-1 and TRBJ2-5, is KAGVTQTPRYLIKTRGQQVTLSCSPISGHRSVSWYQQTPGQGLQFLFEYFSETQRNKGNFPGRFSGRQFSNSRSEMNVSTLELGDSALYLCASSFNPLGQAQGYVETQYFGPGTRLLVL.